Presented here are 18 T cell receptor beta chains from one specimen sequenced in a study of neurological immune-mediated disorders. One entry per CDR3 protein results from TCRdb running MiXCR on the 5' RACE reads. Found here are some 61,000 distinct CDR3 sequences, 3.9% of them singletons; the top ten hold 1% to 1.5%. Sequencing input: PBMCs. Receptor source: a man aged 30 to 45 with multiple sclerosis.

At least ten counts were recorded for this clonotype. The chain uses TRBV7-8 and TRBJ2-3, with 16 bases that match TRBD2. Germline lookup yields CDR1 SGHVS and CDR2 FQNEAQ. The CDR3 length is 20 residues. Trimming at V came to 0 bases and at J to 3 bases, leaving 9 bases not matched to a gene. CDR3 amino acids: CASSLAGTSGGESGTDTQYF. In DNA, the CDR3 is TGTGCCAGCAGCTTAGCTGGGACTAGCGGGGGGGAGTCTGGAACAGATACGCAGTATTTT.

This clonotype has at least ten counts. The genes are TRBV11-2 and TRBJ2-4; no clear D gene. The V end lost 4 bases, the J end lost 0 bases, and 4 bases lay between the germline ends. This CDR3 is built from 13 residues. Germline V gene sequence: CDR1 SGHAT, CDR2 FQNNGV. The CDR3 loop is CASSSLAKNIQYF. CDR3 coding DNA: TGTGCCAGCAGCTCATTAGCCAAAAACATTCAGTACTTC.

Ten or more counts support this clonotype. V gene TRBV7-2 combines with J gene TRBJ1-2; a possible D gene is TRBD1 (5 bases). The V and J ends lost 0 bases and 5 bases respectively, with 10 bases between them. Germline CDR1 SGHTA, CDR2 FQGNSA. This CDR3 spans 14 amino acids. In DNA, the CDR3 is TGTGCCAGCAGCTTAGCGTCCAGGGATTATGGCTACACCTTC. Its protein is CASSLASRDYGYTF.

The sample holds many counts of this clonotype. V gene TRBV7-9 combines with J gene TRBJ1-1, with D possibly matching TRBD1 (5 bases). The V gene lost 5 bases and the J gene lost 10 bases, with 14 bases spanning the gap. The CDR3 has 12 residues. Germline V CDR1 and CDR2: SEHNR, FQNEAQ (reference sequence). CDR3 bases: TGTGCCAGCAGCCCGGGGGGGTCGGGAGCTTTCTTT. This encodes CASSPGGSGAFF. The full variable domain, rest sourced from reference TRBV7-9 and TRBJ1-1, is DTGVSQNPRHKITKRGQNVTFRCDPISEHNRLYWYRQTLGQGPEFLTYFQNEAQLEKSRLLSDRFSAERPKGSFSTLEIQRTEQGDSAMYLCASSPGGSGAFFGQGTRLTVV.

Ten or more counts support this clonotype. The chain couples TRBV5-6 to TRBJ1-5, with D possibly being TRBD1 (6 bases). The CDR3 consists of 13 residues. The germline V gene has CDR1 SGHDT and CDR2 YYEEEE. V was clipped by 3 bases and J by 3 bases, with 7 bases between them. The CDR3 protein is CASSSGHNQPQHF. In nucleotides, the CDR3 is TGTGCCAGCAGCTCGGGACACAATCAGCCCCAGCATTTT.

At least ten counts were recorded for this clonotype. The rearrangement links TRBV3-1 to TRBJ2-5; 7 bases fit TRBD2. Germline values: CDR1 LGHDT, CDR2 YNNKEL (reference sequence). V was clipped by 6 bases and J by 5 bases; unmatched bases: 12. This CDR3 comprises 15 residues. In DNA, the CDR3 is TGTGCCAGCAGTCCCCTTGGAGCGGGGTGGGAGACCCAGTACTTC. Translating gives CASSPLGAGWETQYF.

This clonotype was seen ten or more times. The chain combines TRBV20-1 with TRBJ1-6; D might be TRBD1 (5 bases). CDR1 and CDR2 (germline): DFQATT, SNEGSKA (reference sequence). CDR3 length equals 13 residues. V lost 0 bases and J 10 bases, leaving 10 bases between the germline ends. The CDR3 DNA is TGCAGTGCTAGAGAGGGACTAGGGTCACCCCTCCACTTT. Protein product: CSAREGLGSPLHF.

This clonotype was seen at least ten times. Relative to the germline gene, one junction end is altered; a read error may explain this. The gene calls are TRBV10-3 and TRBJ1-5, with D uncertain. Per the germline V gene, CDR1 is ENHRY and CDR2 is SYGVKD. This CDR3 contains 13 residues. The DNA for the CDR3 is TGTGCCATCGGCACGGATAGCAATCAGCCCCAGAATTTT. Protein sequence: CAIGTDSNQPQNF.

This clonotype appeared many times. This chain connects TRBV12-3 or TRBV12-4 to TRBJ1-2; a possible D gene is TRBD1 (5 bases). The CDR3 totals 13 residues. V lost 7 bases to trimming and J lost 2 bases, with 11 bases between them. This CDR3 reads CASTRQRNYGYTF. CDR3 DNA: TGTGCCAGCACAAGACAGAGAAACTATGGCTACACCTTC.

The table lists this clonotype with many counts. V is TRBV5-1 and J is TRBJ1-1; 8 bases fit TRBD1. This CDR3 has 15 residues. With V trimmed by 4 bases and J by 4 bases, 9 bases remained unmatched. Germline-derived CDR1 and CDR2 are SGHRS and YFSETQ. CDR3 nucleotide sequence: TGCGCCAGCAGCGACGACAGGGGATGGTTCACTGAAGCTTTCTTT. Protein product: CASSDDRGWFTEAFF.

By sample share, this clonotype is medium-sized (0.01 to 0.1%). The rearrangement uses TRBV20-1 and TRBJ1-1, with 8 bases aligning to TRBD1. The CDR3 covers 15 residues. Germline CDR1 and CDR2: DFQATT and SNEGSKA (reference sequence). With 0 bases clipped from V and 3 bases from J, the junction kept 6 bases outside the gene matches. The CDR3 here is CSARDGSRGHTEAFF. The CDR3 nucleotides are TGCAGTGCTAGAGATGGTAGCAGGGGGCACACTGAAGCTTTCTTT.

This clonotype has ten or more counts. The rearrangement joins TRBV5-1 to TRBJ1-2, with a tentative D call TRBD1 (6 bases). V was shortened by 4 bases and J by 4 bases, with 20 bases between the two germline ends. Germline V CDR1 and CDR2: SGHRS, YFSETQ. This CDR3 is 16 amino acids long. DNA of the CDR3: TGCGCCAGCAGCCCTGGTGGTGGGGGCGGAGGCTATGGCTACACCTTC. This sequence encodes CASSPGGGGGGYGYTF.

This clonotype was detected ten times or more. This chain connects TRBV5-1 to TRBJ2-5; 10 bases are shared with TRBD2. The J segment lost 3 bases and the V segment lost 4 bases, leaving 6 bases of the junction unmatched. The germline CDR1 and CDR2 sequences are SGHRS and YFSETQ. The CDR3 is made up of 15 amino acids. DNA of the CDR3: TGCGCCAGCAGCCTGGCAGGGACTAGCGAAGAGACCCAGTACTTC. Translated, it gives CASSLAGTSEETQYF.

This clonotype was detected only a few times. The chain joins TRBV5-1 to TRBJ1-2, with D tentatively TRBD1 (5 bases). The V gene lost 3 bases and the J gene lost 2 bases, with 11 bases spanning the gap. CDR3 length equals 14 residues. Germline CDR1 is SGHRS and CDR2 is YFSETQ. This CDR3 reads CASSSVGENYGYTF. The CDR3 coding sequence is TGCGCCAGCAGCTCGGTGGGGGAAAACTATGGCTACACCTTC.

The chain couples TRBV29-1 to TRBJ1-1; D remains ambiguous. The germline CDR1 and CDR2 sequences are SQVTM and ANQGSEA. V lost 7 bases, J lost 1 base, and 7 bases lay in between. The CDR3 has 11 amino acids. The CDR3 reads CSGGKNTEAFF. The CDR3 bases are TGCAGCGGGGGAAAGAACACTGAAGCTTTCTTT.

Remarks on this clonotype: This CDR3 fails to terminate in the conserved phenylalanine or tryptophan, so it likely reflects a read error. The rearrangement links TRBV25-1 to TRBJ2-1, with unresolved D. V lost 2 bases and J 5 bases, leaving 13 bases between the germline ends. This CDR3 comprises 15 residues. CDR1 is MGHDK and CDR2 is SYGVNS in the germline V gene. The CDR3: CASSEGRARDNEQFN. CDR3 nucleotide sequence: TGTGCCAGCAGTGAAGGACGGGCTCGTGACAATGAGCAGTTCAAC.

This clonotype was recorded many times. The chain couples TRBV29-1 to TRBJ2-6, with 8 positions matching TRBD1. CDR1 is SQVTM and CDR2 is ANQGSEA in the germline V gene. The CDR3 consists of 16 residues. Losses at the gene ends were 2 bases for V and 2 bases for J; bases not matched to a gene: 5. Here the CDR3 reads CSVEYTGGPGANVLTF. As DNA, the CDR3 is TGCAGCGTTGAATATACAGGGGGTCCTGGGGCCAACGTCCTGACTTTC.

This clonotype showed up many times. The rearrangement uses TRBV7-2 and TRBJ1-4; D not resolved. CDR1 SGHTA and CDR2 FQGNSA come from the germline V gene. The CDR3 has 15 residues. V lost 5 bases, J lost 8 bases, and 18 bases lay in between. The CDR3 here is CASSPEVRVWEKLFF. The CDR3 DNA reads as TGTGCCAGCAGCCCGGAGGTCCGGGTCTGGGAAAAACTGTTTTTT.